This TCR beta chain originates from a study of shared clonotypes between healthy human individuals. Study-wide context: Each donor's CD4 naive and CD4 memory cells filled three plates apiece, CD8 naive two, and CD8 memory one.

V lost 0 bases and J lost 6, with 6 bases in between. This CDR3 is built from 12 residues. CDR1 and CDR2 (germline): SGHRS, YFSETQ. This clone was detected a few times. Antigen specificity is unknown. The same CDR3 arises from other DNA sequences in this sample as well. The table came from immunoSEQ multiplex PCR; TCRdb's copy has only in-frame clones and leaves some out. The top ten clones hold around 0.15% of a sample with approximately 2.5 million clones, around 94% of them seen once. The study separated CD4+ cells into CD45RA+ naive and CD45RA-negative memory subsets. Findings and caveats of the study: It was the non-shared clonotypes that had lower generation probabilities than clonotypes shared by all four donors. Few donors restricted represented genetic and exposure-history diversity.

Sequenced: naive CD4+ T cells sorted from blood. Noted subset: CD45RA+ positively selected. The sequence was obtained from a man aged 18-30 years in good health. The chain uses TRBV5-1 and TRBJ1-1; D is unresolved. The CDR3 region is CASSLGGPEAFF. The CDR3 region has the DNA TGCGCCAGCAGCTTGGGTGGCCCTGAAGCTTTCTTT.